These 30 T cell receptor beta chains share one sample of origin, sequenced in a study of cytomegalovirus exposure and HLA in healthy donors. The PCR made use of 60 Vbeta and 13 Jbeta primers. Profiled with immunoSEQ multiplex PCR; TCRdb holds only in-frame clones, not every one. The sample contains around 130,000 clones, roughly 80% of which appear only once. Material for sequencing was PBMCs. These TCRs come from a man in his fifties or sixties in good health and CMV-seronegative.

The CDR3 region has the DNA TGTGCCAGCAGTATCCAGGGCCTGAATGAGCAGTTCTTC. Translated: CASSIQGLNEQFF. This chain links TRBV6-5 with TRBJ2-1, with D perhaps TRBD1 (5 bases). The CDR3 extends over 13 amino acids. Trimming shortened V by 5 bases and J by 7 bases, and 12 bases separated the two germline ends. The germline CDR1 and CDR2 sequences are MNHEY and SVGAGI.

The rearrangement links TRBV5-6 to TRBJ2-3, with a weak D call TRBD2 (5 bases). CDR1 and CDR2 (germline): SGHDT, YYEEEE. The CDR3 totals 16 residues. The V end was cut by 2 bases, the J end by 3 bases, with 16 bases between. CDR3 sequence (DNA): TGTGCCAGCAGCTTCCCCAGTTTGGGCGGGACAGATACGCAGTATTTT. Encoded protein: CASSFPSLGGTDTQYF.

The CDR3 protein is CATKTGGGNTIYF. The CDR3, as DNA: TGTGCCACGAAGACAGGTGGTGGAAACACCATATATTTT. The chain carries TRBV28 and TRBJ1-3, with D maybe TRBD1 (6 bases). CDR1 and CDR2 (germline): MDHEN, SYDVKM. The CDR3 runs to 13 residues. V was shortened by 10 bases and J by 3 bases, with 13 bases between the two germline ends.

In DNA, the CDR3 is TGTGCCAGCAGCCGGACAGGCCTAGACTACGAGCAGTACTTC. This encodes CASSRTGLDYEQYF. This rearrangement joins TRBV2 to TRBJ2-7; TRBD1 matches 7 bases. The CDR3 has 14 amino acids. J was trimmed by 3 bases and V by 6 bases; bases with no gene match: 8. The germline CDR1 and CDR2 sequences are SNHLY and FYNNEI.

The V gene is TRBV6-1, the J gene TRBJ1-1; D is unresolved. CDR3 length equals 14 residues. In germline, CDR1 is MNHNS, CDR2 SASEGT. V lost 4 bases to trimming and J lost 3 bases, with 12 bases between them. CDR3 residues: CASSAEATDTEAFF. CDR3 sequence (DNA): TGTGCCAGCAGTGCGGAGGCCACAGACACTGAAGCTTTCTTT.

In its sample, this clone was seen a few times. The V and J genes are TRBV19 and TRBJ2-3, with 10 bases lining up with TRBD2. The CDR3 has 16 residues. Per the germline V gene, CDR1 is LNHDA and CDR2 is SQIVND (reference sequence). V lost 5 bases, J lost 6 bases, and 11 bases stayed unmatched. The CDR3 region is CASSYRLAGGVDTQYF. The CDR3 nucleotides are TGTGCCAGTAGTTACAGACTAGCGGGCGGAGTGGATACGCAGTATTTT.

The V gene is TRBV6-5, the J gene TRBJ2-1, with D perhaps matching TRBD2 (5 bases). The CDR3 covers 15 residues. Germline V gene sequence: CDR1 MNHEY, CDR2 SVGAGI. Deletions cut 2 bases from V and 7 bases from J, with 15 bases between. CDR3 amino acids: CASSYGRLTSNEQFF. The CDR3 bases are TGTGCCAGCAGTTACGGACGCCTTACTAGTAATGAGCAGTTCTTC.

This sequence joins TRBV4-3 and TRBJ1-1; weak D call: TRBD1 (6 bases). The ends were cut back, 1 base at V and 1 base at J, with 10 bases in the middle. Germline assignment: CDR1 LGHNA and CDR2 YSLEER. This CDR3 is built from 15 residues. The CDR3 bases are TGCGCCAGCAGCCAAGCACAGGGCAGGAACACTGAAGCTTTCTTT. As protein: CASSQAQGRNTEAFF.

This sequence joins TRBV28 and TRBJ2-1, with D possibly TRBD2 on 6 matching bases. The CDR3 contains 13 residues. V was pared by 8 bases and J by 10 bases, with 18 bases between. Germline V CDR1 and CDR2: MDHEN, SYDVKM. CDR3 loop: CASLMAGTQEQFF. CDR3 coding DNA: TGTGCCAGCCTCATGGCGGGAACACAGGAGCAGTTCTTC.

This clone was seen a few times. V is TRBV28 and J is TRBJ1-1, with TRBD1 identical over 10 bases. Germline CDR1 is MDHEN and CDR2 is SYDVKM. This CDR3 contains 14 residues. Germline trimming cut 8 bases from V and 4 bases from J; bases unmatched to any gene: 7. The CDR3 protein is CASRQGALGTEAFF. Here the CDR3 DNA reads TGTGCCAGCCGACAGGGGGCGCTGGGCACTGAAGCTTTCTTT.

Concerning this clone itself: Other nucleotide sequences from this sample produce the same CDR3. The V gene is TRBV7-9, the J gene TRBJ1-5; D gene unclear. This CDR3 has 13 residues. V was shortened by 1 base and J by 4 bases, with 5 bases between the two germline ends. The germline gives CDR1 SEHNR, CDR2 FQNEAQ (reference sequence). The CDR3 DNA follows: TGTGCCAGCAGCTTAGACGAGAATCAGCCCCAGCATTTT. This gives the protein CASSLDENQPQHF. The whole variable domain, filled in from reference TRBV7-9 and TRBJ1-5, reads DTGVSQNPRHKITKRGQNVTFRCDPISEHNRLYWYRQTLGQGPEFLTYFQNEAQLEKSRLLSDRFSAERPKGSFSTLEIQRTEQGDSAMYLCASSLDENQPQHFGDGTRLSIL.

V and J are TRBV4-1 and TRBJ1-3, with D unresolved. V lost 0 bases to trimming and J lost 3 bases, with 9 bases between them. The CDR3 is made up of 15 amino acids. Germline assignment: CDR1 MGHRA and CDR2 YSYEKL. The CDR3 here is CASSQDSEGGNTIYF. Written as DNA, the CDR3 is TGCGCCAGCAGCCAAGATAGCGAGGGTGGAAACACCATATATTTT.

The chain is built from TRBV29-1 and TRBJ2-1; no clear D. This CDR3 spans 15 amino acids. From germline, CDR1 is SQVTM and CDR2 ANQGSEA. Trimming pared 6 bases from V and 1 base from J, leaving 16 bases between. The CDR3 region is CSVALDDRSYNEQFF. For the CDR3, the DNA is TGCAGCGTGGCCCTAGATGATAGATCCTACAATGAGCAGTTCTTC.

The chain joins TRBV6-6 to TRBJ1-3, with D maybe TRBD1 (5 bases). The length of the CDR3 is 14 residues. Germline-derived CDR1 and CDR2 are MNHNY and SVGAGI (reference sequence). V lost 0 bases and J lost 4, with 7 bases in between. For the CDR3, the DNA is TGTGCCAGCAGTTACTCGGGGCTAGGAAACACCATATATTTT. Residues: CASSYSGLGNTIYF.

The chain combines TRBV29-1 with TRBJ1-2; D gene uncertain. V was pared by 0 bases and J by 3 bases, with 8 bases between. The germline gives CDR1 SQVTM, CDR2 ANQGSEA. This CDR3 is built from 13 residues. The DNA of the CDR3 is TGCAGCGTTGAAGATCGGCGGGACTATGGCTACACCTTC. This translates into CSVEDRRDYGYTF.

This rearrangement joins TRBV2 to TRBJ1-1; TRBD1 agrees at 8 bases. Germline trimming cut 4 bases from V and 3 bases from J; bases unmatched to any gene: 7. The germline V gene encodes CDR1 SNHLY and CDR2 FYNNEI. CDR3 length: 15 residues. The CDR3 nucleotides are TGTGCCAGCAGTGGTACAGGGGGGGTGGACACTGAAGCTTTCTTT. Translation: CASSGTGGVDTEAFF.

The V call is TRBV19, the J call TRBJ2-1; 13 nucleotides match TRBD2. Looked up from germline, CDR1 is LNHDA and CDR2 is SQIVND (reference sequence). The CDR3 is 16 amino acids. V shed 6 bases, J shed 8 bases, and the junction held 10 bases outside the gene matches. The CDR3 here is CASSTQLAGGPHEQFF. The CDR3 nucleotides are TGTGCCAGTAGCACCCAACTAGCGGGAGGGCCCCATGAGCAGTTCTTC. Variable domain in full (rest from reference TRBV19 and TRBJ2-1): DGGITQSPKYLFRKEGQNVTLSCEQNLNHDAMYWYRQDPGQGLRLIYYSQIVNDFQKGDIAEGYSVSREKKESFPLTVTSAQKNPTAFYLCASSTQLAGGPHEQFFGPGTRLTVL.

The chain is built from TRBV7-8 and TRBJ2-5, with D possibly TRBD1 on 6 matching bases. CDR1 and CDR2 from the germline V gene are SGHVS and FQNEAQ. Trimming took off 5 bases at V and 12 bases at J, with 13 bases between the two ends. The CDR3 contains 11 residues. The CDR3 is CASSPLGQKYF. In DNA form, the CDR3 reads TGTGCCAGCAGCCCTCTCGGACAGAAGTACTTC. The full variable domain, in which reference TRBV7-8 and TRBJ2-5 provide the parts outside the CDR3, is GAGVSQSPRYKVAKRGQDVALRCDPISGHVSLFWYQQALGQGPEFLTYFQNEAQLDKSGLPSDRFFAERPEGSVSTLKIQRTQQEDSAVYLCASSPLGQKYFGPGTRLLVL.

This chain uses TRBV2 with TRBJ2-1, with D possibly TRBD2 on 6 matching bases. Trimming shortened V by 3 bases and J by 8 bases, and 20 bases separated the two germline ends. Germline CDR1 is SNHLY and CDR2 is FYNNEI. The CDR3 runs to 16 residues. CDR3 protein: CASSDVGSLLVHEQFF. CDR3 sequence (DNA): TGTGCCAGCAGTGATGTCGGGAGCCTCTTGGTACATGAGCAGTTCTTC.

This clone was observed a few times. This chain connects TRBV30 to TRBJ1-1, with D maybe TRBD1 (6 bases). V gave up 3 bases and J gave up 0 bases, with 17 bases separating them. Germline CDR1 reads GTSNPN; CDR2 reads SVGIG (reference sequence). The CDR3 length is 16 residues. CDR3 protein: CAWSPGHSPMNTEAFF. In DNA, the CDR3 is TGTGCCTGGAGCCCGGGACATTCCCCAATGAACACTGAAGCTTTCTTT.

V usage is TRBV18 and J usage is TRBJ1-3; 7 positions agree with TRBD1. The V and J ends lost 2 bases and 9 bases, in that order; junction bases with no gene match: 4. This CDR3 has 13 amino acids. CDR1 and CDR2 from the germline V gene are KGHSH and LQKENI. The CDR3 loop is CASSPGQDSTIYF. Written as DNA, the CDR3 is TGTGCCAGCTCACCAGGACAGGATAGCACCATATATTTT.

For this clone: A read error may account for a junction end that differs from germline. The rearrangement links TRBV27 to TRBJ2-7; weak D call: TRBD2 (6 bases). The germline CDR1 and CDR2 sequences are MNHEY and SMNVEV (reference sequence). The CDR3 sequence is 10 residues long. This chain's CDR3 is CASSFEGLDF. DNA for the CDR3: TGTGCCAGCAGTTTCGAGGGACTCGACTTC.

The chain employs TRBV30 and TRBJ2-7, with 7 bases fitting TRBD2. This CDR3 is 14 amino acids long. The germline V gene encodes CDR1 GTSNPN and CDR2 SVGIG (reference sequence). Trimming removed 2 bases from V and 1 base from J; junction bases left unmatched: 5. The CDR3, as DNA: TGTGCCTGGAGTATTGGGGGGGGTTCCTACGAGCAGTACTTC. This sequence encodes CAWSIGGGSYEQYF.

This chain connects TRBV19 to TRBJ2-1; 7 bases agree with TRBD2. The CDR3 extends over 16 amino acids. V dropped 3 bases and J dropped 1; count of bases not matched to a gene: 6. Per the germline V gene, CDR1 is LNHDA and CDR2 is SQIVND (reference sequence). This CDR3 is CASSIWGGASYNEQFF. The DNA for the CDR3 is TGTGCCAGTAGTATTTGGGGGGGAGCGTCCTACAATGAGCAGTTCTTC.

The rearrangement uses TRBV7-9 and TRBJ2-3; no reliable D call. Trimming cost V 1 base and J 3 bases, with 11 bases left between them. CDR1 and CDR2 (germline): SEHNR, FQNEAQ (reference sequence). This CDR3 has 15 residues. CDR3 nucleotide sequence: TGTGCCAGCAGCTTAGAGGTCAGGTATACAGATACGCAGTATTTT. The encoded protein is CASSLEVRYTDTQYF. Based on the CDR3 plus reference TRBV7-9 and TRBJ2-3, the full variable domain is DTGVSQNPRHKITKRGQNVTFRCDPISEHNRLYWYRQTLGQGPEFLTYFQNEAQLEKSRLLSDRFSAERPKGSFSTLEIQRTEQGDSAMYLCASSLEVRYTDTQYFGPGTRLTVL.

This clone was counted between two and nine times. The rearrangement joins TRBV5-6 to TRBJ2-3; 8 positions agree with TRBD1. Trimming took 3 bases from V and 7 from J; bases not matched to a gene: 10. The CDR3 is 15 amino acids. Germline CDR1 reads SGHDT; CDR2 reads YYEEEE. CDR3 nucleotides: TGTGCCAGCAGCTACGGGGACAGGTTAGGATATACGCAGTATTTT. Translated, it gives CASSYGDRLGYTQYF.

V is TRBV6-5 and J is TRBJ2-7, with 7 positions matching TRBD2. The germline gives CDR1 MNHEY, CDR2 SVGAGI. CDR3 length equals 14 residues. Germline trimming cut 4 bases from V and 6 bases from J; bases unmatched to any gene: 9. The chain's CDR3 is CASSSLGGMCEQYF. As DNA, the CDR3 is TGTGCCAGCAGTTCCCTGGGAGGGATGTGCGAGCAGTACTTC.

The chain joins TRBV7-8 to TRBJ2-1; 8 bases fit TRBD1. The CDR3 is 15 residues long. The V gene end was trimmed by 0 bases and the J gene end by 7 bases; junction bases not matched to a gene: 5. Germline V CDR1 and CDR2: SGHVS, FQNEAQ. DNA for the CDR3: TGTGCCAGCAGCTTAGCCAGGGGGCTTGGGAATGAGCAGTTCTTC. Residues: CASSLARGLGNEQFF.

The V call is TRBV7-2, the J call TRBJ1-1, with D perhaps matching TRBD1 (5 bases). This CDR3 has 17 residues. Germline V CDR1 and CDR2: SGHTA, FQGNSA. Deletions cut 4 bases from V and 2 bases from J, with 20 bases between. CDR3: CASSSYTATAKNTEAFF. The CDR3 DNA sequence: TGTGCCAGCAGCTCCTACACGGCGACAGCGAAAAACACTGAAGCTTTCTTT.

This chain connects TRBV28 to TRBJ1-2, with D maybe TRBD1 (6 bases). The ends were cut back, 6 bases at V and 2 bases at J, with 10 bases in the middle. The CDR3 is made up of 13 amino acids. The germline V gene encodes CDR1 MDHEN and CDR2 SYDVKM. The CDR3 region is CASRPDRNYGYTF. CDR3 coding DNA: TGTGCCAGCAGGCCGGACAGAAACTATGGCTACACCTTC.